Each of the 19 T cell receptor beta chains below was sequenced from the same sample in a study of shared clonotypes between healthy human individuals. Sequenced by immunoSEQ multiplex PCR; TCRdb stores in-frame clones only, minus some. Of fewer than 500,000 clones in the sample, about three quarters are singletons; the top ten hold approximately 12%. Sequencing was performed on PBMCs. The receptors come from a woman aged 35 to 49 in good health. Some clones in this sample may be carry-over from other donors' samples.

The rearrangement joins TRBV9 to TRBJ1-4, with 9 bases that match TRBD1. The CDR3 length is 14 residues. The germline CDR1 and CDR2 sequences are SGDLS and YYNGEE. J lost 8 bases, V lost 0 bases, and 2 bases had no gene match. The CDR3 nucleotides read TGTGCCAGCAGCGTAGGCGGGACAGGGGAAAAACTGTTTTTT. Its translation: CASSVGGTGEKLFF.

This clone was observed a single time. The V gene is TRBV6-6, the J gene TRBJ1-2; possibly TRBD1 for D (5 bases). The CDR3 sequence is 11 residues long. Trimming shortened V by 6 bases and J by 5 bases, and 7 bases separated the two germline ends. Germline lookup yields CDR1 MNHNY and CDR2 SVGAGI (reference sequence). CDR3 nucleotide sequence: TGTGCCAGCAGGAGACAGTATGGCTACACCTTC. Protein: CASRRQYGYTF.

The chain recombines TRBV5-5 with TRBJ2-2; D unclear. Germline V CDR1 and CDR2: SGHKS, YYEKEE (reference sequence). This CDR3 contains 15 residues. V gave up 0 bases and J gave up 2 bases, with 8 bases separating them. The CDR3 bases are TGTGCCAGCAGCTTGGGACCCTCCAACACCGGGGAGCTGTTTTTT. Translation: CASSLGPSNTGELFF.

This clone occurred a few times. V gene TRBV7-3 combines with J gene TRBJ2-5; D may correspond to TRBD1 or TRBD2 (6 bases each). The V gene's germline CDR1 is SGHTA and CDR2 FQGTGA. This CDR3 is built from 15 residues. V lost 3 bases and J lost 5, with 16 bases in between. CDR3 sequence: CASSLGTRGGETQYF. The DNA for the CDR3 is TGTGCCAGCAGCTTGGGGACAAGGGGAGGCGAGACCCAGTACTTC.

This clone was found a few times. The rearrangement joins TRBV28 to TRBJ1-4; D might be TRBD1 (6 bases). The CDR3 length is 14 residues. Between the trimmed V and J ends, which lost 6 bases and 7 bases, there was a span of 15 bases. Germline CDR1 is MDHEN and CDR2 is SYDVKM. The CDR3 sequence: CASRPRTELEKLFF. In DNA, the CDR3 is TGTGCCAGCAGGCCACGGACAGAACTTGAAAAACTGTTTTTT.

The rearrangement links TRBV6-6 to TRBJ1-5; no clear D gene. Germline assignment: CDR1 MNHNY and CDR2 SVGAGI (reference sequence). The CDR3 totals 14 residues. The V and J ends lost 7 bases and 3 bases respectively, with 13 bases between them. The CDR3 loop reads CASIPGNNNQPQHF. CDR3 coding DNA: TGTGCCAGCATCCCTGGTAACAACAATCAGCCCCAGCATTTT.

The chain links TRBV6-1 to TRBJ2-3, with 9 nucleotides matching TRBD1. Germline V gene sequence: CDR1 MNHNS, CDR2 SASEGT. After removal of 6 bases from V and 4 bases from J, the junction contained 5 bases not matched to a gene. The CDR3 runs 14 residues. The CDR3: CASRPWTGADTQYF. CDR3 DNA: TGTGCCAGCAGGCCCTGGACAGGGGCAGATACGCAGTATTTT.

The V and J genes are TRBV14 and TRBJ2-1; D possibly corresponds to TRBD2 (6 bases). In germline, CDR1 is SGHDN, CDR2 FVKESK. This CDR3 is built from 17 residues. Trimming cost V 4 bases and J 8 bases, with 24 bases left between them. The CDR3 DNA follows: TGTGCCAGCAGCCCCAAGAGTGTACTAGCTTACTTCGATGAGCAGTTCTTC. It codes for CASSPKSVLAYFDEQFF.

V and J are TRBV29-1 and TRBJ2-2; 8 bases are a match to TRBD2. The germline CDR1 and CDR2 sequences are SQVTM and ANQGSEA. Trimming cost V 6 bases and J 2 bases; bases outside gene matches: 5. This CDR3 has 14 amino acids. CDR3 protein: CSVRAGGNTGELFF. The CDR3 DNA sequence: TGCAGCGTGCGGGCGGGAGGAAACACCGGGGAGCTGTTTTTT.

This chain connects TRBV6-5 to TRBJ2-7; 7 bases match TRBD1. The CDR3 is 14 residues long. Looked up from germline, CDR1 is MNHEY and CDR2 is SVGAGI. V lost 7 bases, J lost 2 bases, and 8 bases stayed unmatched. The CDR3 DNA reads as TGTGCCAGCAAAACAGGGGCCGCAACCTACGAGCAGTACTTC. Protein product: CASKTGAATYEQYF.

The chain has TRBV7-2 and TRBJ2-6; 9 bases match TRBD1. After removal of 6 bases from V and 2 bases from J, the junction contained 8 bases not matched to a gene. Germline values: CDR1 SGHTA, CDR2 FQGNSA. This CDR3 is 17 amino acids long. The CDR3 nucleotides read TGTGCCAGCAGTGTGACAGGGGGTAAGGCTGGGGCCAACGTCCTGACTTTC. Translating it yields CASSVTGGKAGANVLTF.

This sequence joins TRBV2 and TRBJ2-7; TRBD1 matches at 11 bases. The CDR3 runs to 21 residues. The germline CDR1 and CDR2 sequences are SNHLY and FYNNEI. The ends lost 1 base at V and 3 bases at J; junction bases unmatched: 20. The CDR3 region has the DNA TGTGCCAGCAGTGAAGTTTCTTCATGGGACGCCCCCGGGACAGGGGGCTACGAGCAGTACTTC. Its translation is CASSEVSSWDAPGTGGYEQYF.

For this clone: A far more abundant clone sits one base away, making this likely a read error. The same CDR3 is also encoded by other DNA sequences in this sample. The gene calls are TRBV10-3 and TRBJ2-7; either TRBD1 or TRBD2 may fit D (5 bases each). Germline CDR1 is ENHRY and CDR2 is SYGVKD. The CDR3 spans 12 residues. CDR3 sequence reads: CAISAQGGEQYF. The CDR3 nucleotides read TGCGCCATCAGTGCCCAGGGCGGGGAGCAGTACTTC.

This clone was found once. The chain carries TRBV5-5 and TRBJ2-4; TRBD1 is a possible D gene (6 bases). Trimming stripped 4 bases from V and 7 bases from J, with 21 bases between. The germline CDR1 and CDR2 sequences are SGHKS and YYEKEE (reference sequence). The length of the CDR3 is 16 residues. This CDR3 reads CASSLILRQAGNIQYF. The CDR3 DNA sequence: TGTGCCAGCAGCCTAATCTTGAGACAGGCTGGGAACATTCAGTACTTC.

This sequence joins TRBV7-9 and TRBJ1-1; TRBD1 aligns across 10 bases. V shed 5 bases and J 10 bases; nucleotides not matched to a gene: 10. The CDR3 covers 14 residues. From germline, CDR1 is SEHNR and CDR2 FQNEAQ (reference sequence). CDR3 region: CASSPSRQGAGAFF. CDR3 nucleotides: TGTGCCAGCAGCCCTAGCCGACAGGGGGCTGGAGCTTTCTTT.

The CDR3 region has the DNA TGCGCCAGCAGCTTGTGGTCTGGGAACACTGAAGCTTTCTTT. It codes for CASSLWSGNTEAFF. V usage is TRBV5-1 and J usage is TRBJ1-1; D unresolved. The CDR3 spans 14 residues. Germline V lookup: CDR1 SGHRS, CDR2 YFSETQ. With 1 base removed from V and 1 base from J, the gap between germline ends came to 8 bases.

The sample holds a few counts of this clone. The J gene is TRBJ1-4, the V gene TRBV28; D is unclear. The CDR3 has 14 amino acids. V was cut by 9 bases and J by 0 bases, with 11 bases left in between. Germline loops: CDR1 MDHEN, CDR2 SYDVKM. This CDR3 is CASSMRSTNEKLFF. DNA of the CDR3: TGTGCCAGTTCTATGAGGTCAACTAATGAAAAACTGTTTTTT.

This rearrangement joins TRBV7-2 to TRBJ2-2; 8 positions match TRBD2. The germline CDR1 and CDR2 sequences are SGHTA and FQGNSA. The CDR3 loop spans 16 amino acids. V dropped 5 bases and J dropped 4; count of bases not matched to a gene: 9. The CDR3 DNA follows: TGTGCCAGCAGCCGGCGGCGGGAGGTTAGCACCGGGGAGCTGTTTTTT. Protein product: CASSRRREVSTGELFF. The full variable domain, its missing parts supplied by reference TRBV7-2 and TRBJ2-2, is GAGVSQSPSNKVTEKGKDVELRCDPISGHTALYWYRQSLGQGLEFLIYFQGNSAPDKSGLPSDRFSAERTGGSVSTLTIQRTQQEDSAVYLCASSRRREVSTGELFFGEGSRLTVL.

J is TRBJ2-1 and V is TRBV28; TRBD2 matches at 9 bases. CDR3 size: 15 residues. Trimming took 2 bases from V and 4 from J; bases not matched to a gene: 3. In germline, CDR1 is MDHEN, CDR2 SYDVKM. The chain's CDR3 is CASSLAGGVYNEQFF. The CDR3 coding sequence is TGTGCCAGCAGTTTAGCGGGAGGGGTTTACAATGAGCAGTTCTTC.